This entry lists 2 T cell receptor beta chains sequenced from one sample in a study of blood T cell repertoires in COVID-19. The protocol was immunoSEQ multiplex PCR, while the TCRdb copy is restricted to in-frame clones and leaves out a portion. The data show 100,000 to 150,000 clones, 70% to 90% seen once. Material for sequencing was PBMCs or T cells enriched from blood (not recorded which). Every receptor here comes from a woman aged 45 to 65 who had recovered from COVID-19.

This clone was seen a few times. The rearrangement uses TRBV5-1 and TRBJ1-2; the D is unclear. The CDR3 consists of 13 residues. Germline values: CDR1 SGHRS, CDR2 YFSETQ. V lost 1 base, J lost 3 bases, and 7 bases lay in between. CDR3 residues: CASSLRRDYGYTF. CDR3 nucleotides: TGCGCCAGCAGCTTGAGGAGGGACTATGGCTACACCTTC.

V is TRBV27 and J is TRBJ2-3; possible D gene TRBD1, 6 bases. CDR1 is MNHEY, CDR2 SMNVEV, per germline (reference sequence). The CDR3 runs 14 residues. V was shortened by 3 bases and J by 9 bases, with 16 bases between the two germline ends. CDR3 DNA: TGTGCCAGCAGTTTCTCACGACAGGTTGGGACGCAGTATTTT. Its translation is CASSFSRQVGTQYF.